The following is a T cell receptor (beta chain) sequence with its context. This sample stems from a study of blood T cell repertoires in COVID-19. Study-wide context: Spain, Italy and the United States supplied samples that represented acute and convalescent COVID-19. Sample material is recorded as cDNA or gDNA derived from T cells, B-cell-depleted T cells, or PBMCs.

Patients at the Seattle site were enrolled during active infection and followed longitudinally. Germline V CDR1 and CDR2: LNHDA, SQIVND (reference sequence). V was cut by 10 bases and J by 7 bases, with 14 bases left in between. The CDR3 totals 12 residues. Per the study methods: Amplification of reference gene primers provided the estimated nucleated cell counts. TCRdb's table, derived via immunoSEQ multiplex PCR, lists solely in-frame clones and lacks some. D and trimming come from the DNA, and the V and J calls and clone size come from that table. Seen here are around 430,000 clones, 88% observed once, and the top ten hold around 12%.

This TCR derives from a woman in her forties or fifties with COVID-19, enrolled during active disease. The material sequenced was peripheral blood. V and J are TRBV19 and TRBJ1-5, with D uncertain. CDR3 nucleotides: TGTGCCACGAGCCCCCGATGGCAGCCCCAGCATTTT. Translating it yields CATSPRWQPQHF.